This entry lists 4 T cell receptor beta chains sequenced from one sample in a study of blood T cell repertoires in COVID-19. The data were produced by immunoSEQ multiplex PCR, yet TCRdb's version contains in-frame clones alone and is incomplete. This table holds fewer than 350,000 clones, roughly 86% found once. Sequenced: peripheral blood. The receptors here all came from a woman aged 45-65 years who had recovered from COVID-19.

This rearrangement joins TRBV27 to TRBJ1-2; D is possibly TRBD1 (6 bases). Between the trimmed V and J ends, which lost 6 bases and 3 bases, there was a span of 14 bases. The CDR3 covers 14 residues. From germline, CDR1 is MNHEY and CDR2 SMNVEV (reference sequence). The CDR3 region has the DNA TGTGCCAGCAGCCCGCTACAGGGTCACTATGGCTACACCTTC. Translating it yields CASSPLQGHYGYTF.

The rearrangement uses TRBV6-5 and TRBJ1-1, with D hard to call. From germline, CDR1 is MNHEY and CDR2 SVGAGI. Trimming cost V 2 bases and J 5 bases, with 9 bases left between them. The CDR3 covers 13 residues. The CDR3 loop reads CASSYVGRTEAFF. CDR3 DNA sequence: TGTGCCAGCAGTTACGTCGGGAGAACTGAAGCTTTCTTT.

The rearrangement links TRBV27 to TRBJ2-5, with D possibly being TRBD2 (5 bases). Trimming left V 6 bases short and J 7 bases short, with 18 bases between. The CDR3 totals 14 residues. Germline V gene lookup returns CDR1 MNHEY and CDR2 SMNVEV (reference sequence). CDR3 DNA: TGTGCCAGCAGAACTTCACTAGTCTCTGGGACCCAGTACTTC. As protein: CASRTSLVSGTQYF.

The chain recombines TRBV7-9 with TRBJ1-5; D remains ambiguous. The CDR3 has 13 amino acids. In germline, CDR1 is SEHNR, CDR2 FQNEAQ (reference sequence). Trimming cost V 2 bases and J 7 bases, with 9 bases left between them. CDR3 bases: TGTGCCAGCAGCTTACTTGCGGGACAGCCCCAGCATTTT. Protein product: CASSLLAGQPQHF.